This TCR beta chain emerged from a study of blood T cells in healthy people across ages. Study results and caveats: A strong correlation between TCR beta diversity and naive T cell percentage was seen.

Total RNA extracted from each sample amounted to at least 5 micrograms. The germline V and J ends were trimmed by 5 bases and 1 base, with 12 bases remaining between them. Germline lookup yields CDR1 SQVTM and CDR2 ANQGSEA. This CDR3 comprises 13 residues. PCR was performed a second time for about 7 to 11 cycles using a sample-barcoded 5' primer and a J-beta primer mix. Each sample provided no less than 2.5 million CDR3-containing paired-end reads. Each CDR3 protein gets one entry after TCRdb re-called the 5' RACE reads with MiXCR. The sample includes some 760,000 distinct CDR3 sequences, around a quarter of them seen just once. Worth noting for this clonotype: Its antigen is still unknown.

These sequences were also reported in another study, on T cells of mothers and their children. That study reports: Related mother-child pairs showed slightly higher but non-significant overlap than unrelated pairs.

The sample comprised blood. This clonotype was obtained from a boy aged 5-17 years in good health. The V and J genes are TRBV29-1 and TRBJ2-7; D is undetermined. The CDR3 loop is CSVSGGESYEQYF. The DNA for the CDR3 is TGCAGCGTTTCAGGCGGAGAGTCCTACGAGCAGTACTTC.